This T cell receptor (beta chain) originates from a study of T cell responses to AZD1222 COVID-19 vaccine. Whole-study results and caveats: Seropositive at baseline were only six AZD1222 recipients. Variant regions that are unmutated are reportedly the target of nearly half of spike-specific TCRs. There were repertoire samples only from the period after the peak T cell response. Vaccine-associated CD4 TCRs ranged over spike, dominating at 160-218 and 743-854.

V lost 2 bases to trimming and J lost 4 bases, with 12 bases between them. The CDR3 has 15 amino acids. Germline V gene lookup returns CDR1 MNHEY and CDR2 SMNVEV (reference sequence). In regard to this clone: Its cognate antigen is unknown.

Sequencing was performed with immunoSEQ multiplex PCR; in TCRdb, only in-frame clones are kept and a portion is missing. The sample has roughly 13,000 clones, roughly 80% seen once. V gene TRBV27 combines with J gene TRBJ2-1; TRBD2 might be the D (6 bases). Here the sequenced sample was peripheral blood, taken 28 days after the second AZD1222 dose. The sequence was obtained from an adult who received the AZD1222 COVID-19 vaccine. The CDR3, as DNA: TGTGCCAGCAGTTTACCGGGACTCAGATACAATGAGCAGTTCTTC. Translation: CASSLPGLRYNEQFF.